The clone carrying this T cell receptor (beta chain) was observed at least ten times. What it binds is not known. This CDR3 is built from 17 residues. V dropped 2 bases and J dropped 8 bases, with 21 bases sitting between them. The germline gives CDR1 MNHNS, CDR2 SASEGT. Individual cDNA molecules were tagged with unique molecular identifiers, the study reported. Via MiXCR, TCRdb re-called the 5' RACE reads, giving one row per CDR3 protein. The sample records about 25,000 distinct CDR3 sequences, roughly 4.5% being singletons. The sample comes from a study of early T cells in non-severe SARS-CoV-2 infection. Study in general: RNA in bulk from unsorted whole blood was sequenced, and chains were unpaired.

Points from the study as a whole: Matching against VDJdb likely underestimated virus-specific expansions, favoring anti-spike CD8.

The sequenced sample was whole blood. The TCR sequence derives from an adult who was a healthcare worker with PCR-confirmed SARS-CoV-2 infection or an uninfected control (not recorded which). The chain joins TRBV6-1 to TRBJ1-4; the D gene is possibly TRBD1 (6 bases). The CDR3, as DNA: TGTGCCAGCAGTGAAAAGGAGGGGGATTATCTTTTGGAAAAACTGTTTTTT. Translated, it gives CASSEKEGDYLLEKLFF.